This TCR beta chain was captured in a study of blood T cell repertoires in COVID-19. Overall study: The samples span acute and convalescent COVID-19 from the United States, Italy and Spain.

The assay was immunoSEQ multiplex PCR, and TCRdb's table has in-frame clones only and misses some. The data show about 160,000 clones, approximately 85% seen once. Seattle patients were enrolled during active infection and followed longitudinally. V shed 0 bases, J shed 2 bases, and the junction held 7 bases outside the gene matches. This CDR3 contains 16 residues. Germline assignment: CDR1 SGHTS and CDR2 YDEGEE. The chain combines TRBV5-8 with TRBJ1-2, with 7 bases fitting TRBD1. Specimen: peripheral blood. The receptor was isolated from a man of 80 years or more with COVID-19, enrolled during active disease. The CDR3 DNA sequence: TGTGCCAGCAGCTTGGTAAACCCGGGACAGAACTATGGCTACACCTTC. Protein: CASSLVNPGQNYGYTF.